This is a list of T cell receptor beta chains from one sample in a study of blood T cell repertoires in COVID-19. Here immunoSEQ multiplex PCR was the method, and the copy in TCRdb shows in-frame clones only, minus some. The profile shows fewer than 400,000 clones, roughly 89% of them singletons. Sequenced material: PBMCs or T cells enriched from blood (not recorded which). These TCRs come from a woman in her late teens or twenties who had recovered from COVID-19. The CDR3 runs from the conserved cysteine through the conserved F or W. The D gene is left open where the match is weak.

j_call | v_call | d_call | cdr3_aa
TRBJ2-7 | TRBV6-5 | TRBD2 | CTAGLAGLSYEQYF
TRBJ2-7 | TRBV5-5 | TRBD1 | CASRTGLGYEQYF
TRBJ1-1 | TRBV12-3/TRBV12-4 | TRBD1 | CASSFTGATEAFF
TRBJ1-4 | TRBV27 | TRBD1 | CASTTGQGPGKLFF
TRBJ1-2 | TRBV7-2 | - | CASSLNGGDYGYTF
TRBJ2-1 | TRBV4-1 | - | CASSQDGGDYNEQFF
TRBJ1-4 | TRBV7-2 | - | CASSAQASLSEKLFF
TRBJ1-3 | TRBV28 | TRBD1 | CASRGTGYGNTIYF
TRBJ1-2 | TRBV2 | - | CASSDGGLNYGYTF
TRBJ1-6 | TRBV9 | - | CASSVAGGLNSPLHF
TRBJ2-7 | TRBV6-2/TRBV6-3 | TRBD1 | CASSVTGGYEQYF
TRBJ2-3 | TRBV19 | TRBD2 | CASSSHGARGGAADTQYF
TRBJ1-2 | TRBV18 | - | CASSPSWTANYGYTF
TRBJ1-5 | TRBV6-5 | TRBD1 | CASSAGTGENQPQHF
TRBJ2-1 | TRBV14 | TRBD2 | CASSPRASGSPSYYNEQFF
TRBJ1-1 | TRBV4-1 | TRBD1 | CASSQEPDRGRTDTEAFF
TRBJ2-7 | TRBV6-5 | TRBD1 | CASSLSLDRGYEQYF